Included here is one T cell receptor beta chain sequence, with context. This sample was taken from a study of cytomegalovirus exposure and HLA in healthy donors. Method: immunoSEQ multiplex PCR; TCRdb's copy keeps in-frame clones and lacks some. The sample lists some 200,000 clones; approximately 86% were seen once. The V and J ends lost 1 base and 4 bases respectively, with 10 bases between them. Germline V gives CDR1 SGHAT, CDR2 FQNNGV. The CDR3 runs 14 residues. This chain uses TRBV11-2 with TRBJ1-2; D gene uncertain. Source material: PBMCs. The TCR originated in a man younger than 40 in good health and CMV-seropositive. This chain's CDR3 is CASSLGVRGYGYTF. The DNA for the CDR3 is TGTGCCAGCAGCTTAGGGGTTAGAGGCTATGGCTACACCTTC.